A few counts support the clone carrying this TCR beta chain. Antigen specificity is unknown. As for time point: late sampling 161 to 241 days after vaccination in a few convalescent patients. This sample's treatment: approximately 10-day PBMC culture with coronavirus spike peptide pools or control peptides (ViraFEST assay). This entry belongs to a study of vaccination and CD4 T cells after COVID-19. This CDR3 comprises 12 residues. Trimming removed 6 bases at V and 8 bases at J, with 8 bases between. Cultured CD4+ T cell DNA underwent sequencing with the Oncomine TCR Beta short-read assay. Via MiXCR, TCRdb re-called the PCR reads, giving one row per CDR3 protein. The data contain about 20,000 distinct CDR3 sequences, around 37% of them seen just once; the ten biggest clones take up less than 3%.

This receptor was obtained from a human donor who had recovered from COVID-19. This chain joins TRBV12-3 or TRBV12-4 and TRBJ1-6; D call uncertain. The source material was CD4+ T cells from blood, cultured in vitro, sampled about 7 months after SARS-CoV-2 vaccination. DNA for the CDR3: TGTGCCAGCAGGGCAGCTGATTCACCCCTCCACTTT. Translating gives CASRAADSPLHF.